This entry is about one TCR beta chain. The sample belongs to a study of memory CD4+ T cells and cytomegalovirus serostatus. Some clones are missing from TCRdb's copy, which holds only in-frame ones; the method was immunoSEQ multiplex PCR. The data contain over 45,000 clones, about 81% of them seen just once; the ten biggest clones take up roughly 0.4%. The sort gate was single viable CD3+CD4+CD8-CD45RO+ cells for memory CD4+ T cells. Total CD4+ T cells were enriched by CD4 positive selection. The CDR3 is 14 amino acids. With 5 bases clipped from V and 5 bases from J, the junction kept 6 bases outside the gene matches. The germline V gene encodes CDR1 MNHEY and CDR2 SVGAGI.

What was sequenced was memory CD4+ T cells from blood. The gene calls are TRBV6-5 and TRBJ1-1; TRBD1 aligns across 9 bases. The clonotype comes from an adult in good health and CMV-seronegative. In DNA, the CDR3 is TGTGCCAGCAGTGTACAGGGGGCGCGAACTGAAGCTTTCTTT. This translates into CASSVQGARTEAFF.